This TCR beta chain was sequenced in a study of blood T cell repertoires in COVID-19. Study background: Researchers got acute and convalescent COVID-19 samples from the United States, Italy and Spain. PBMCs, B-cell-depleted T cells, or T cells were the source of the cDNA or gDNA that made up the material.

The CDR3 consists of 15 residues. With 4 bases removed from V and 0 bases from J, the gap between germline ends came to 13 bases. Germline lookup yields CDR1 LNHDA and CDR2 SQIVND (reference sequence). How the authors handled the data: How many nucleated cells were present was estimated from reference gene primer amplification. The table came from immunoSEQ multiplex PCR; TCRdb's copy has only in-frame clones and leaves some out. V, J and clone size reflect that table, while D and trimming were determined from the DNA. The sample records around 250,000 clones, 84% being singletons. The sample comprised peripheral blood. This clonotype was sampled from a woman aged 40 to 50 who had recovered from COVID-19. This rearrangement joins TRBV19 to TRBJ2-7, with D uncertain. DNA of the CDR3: TGTGCCAGTAGTAGTGGGCTTCGAAGCTCCTACGAGCAGTACTTC. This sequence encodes CASSSGLRSSYEQYF.